These 22 T cell receptor beta chains share one sample of origin, sequenced in a study of PD-1 blockade in classical Hodgkin lymphoma. Following autologous stem cell transplantation, relapse occurred in every patient, and exposure to brentuximab vedotin varied. Measured with immunoSEQ multiplex PCR; TCRdb has only the in-frame clones, and not every one. The table has 25,000 to 30,000 clones, 70% seen once. Sequences were derived from peripheral blood mononuclear cells (PBMCs), sampled before the second cycle of nivolumab. These receptors came from a human donor with classical Hodgkin lymphoma.

V and J are TRBV15 and TRBJ2-7; the D call may be TRBD1 or TRBD2 (6 bases each). The CDR3 loop spans 15 amino acids. Germline V lookup: CDR1 LNHNV, CDR2 YYDKDF (reference sequence). V gave up 0 bases and J gave up 6 bases, with 15 bases separating them. Here the CDR3 DNA reads TGTGCCACCAGCAGAGAAACAGGGAGGCTAACCGAGCAGTACTTC. Its translation: CATSRETGRLTEQYF.

This clone was seen at least ten times. This sequence joins TRBV5-6 and TRBJ2-1, with D perhaps TRBD2 (5 bases). In germline, CDR1 is SGHDT, CDR2 YYEEEE. The CDR3 has 12 residues. V shed 0 bases and J shed 9 bases, with 7 bases lying between them. The CDR3 coding sequence is TGTGCCAGCAGCTTGGCCGCGGGTGAGCAGTTCTTC. It specifies CASSLAAGEQFF.

The chain couples TRBV5-6 to TRBJ2-4; unclear D gene. The CDR3 consists of 13 residues. V was trimmed by 3 bases and J by 1 base, leaving 5 bases between them. CDR1 is SGHDT and CDR2 is YYEEEE in the germline V gene. CDR3 region: CASSSIAKNIQYF. The CDR3 coding sequence is TGTGCCAGCAGCTCCATTGCCAAAAACATTCAGTACTTC. The entire variable domain, with the rest obtained from reference TRBV5-6 and TRBJ2-4, is as follows: DAGVTQSPTHLIKTRGQQVTLRCSPKSGHDTVSWYQQALGQGPQFIFQYYEEEERQRGNFPDRFSGHQFPNYSSELNVNALLLGDSALYLCASSSIAKNIQYFGAGTRLSVL.

The chain couples TRBV2 to TRBJ2-7; weak D call: TRBD2 (6 bases). There are 16 residues in the CDR3. CDR1 and CDR2 (germline): SNHLY, FYNNEI. Trimming removed 3 bases at V and 0 bases at J, with 15 bases between. The CDR3 bases are TGTGCCAGCAGTGATACAAGCGGGTATTTCTCCTACGAGCAGTACTTC. This translates into CASSDTSGYFSYEQYF.

V usage is TRBV7-9 and J usage is TRBJ1-2; D is undetermined. V gave up 4 bases and J gave up 1 base, with 10 bases separating them. This CDR3 contains 14 residues. Germline loops: CDR1 SEHNR, CDR2 FQNEAQ (reference sequence). CDR3 sequence (DNA): TGTGCCAGCAGCTCGCCGGGCTTTAACTATGGCTACACCTTC. Protein product: CASSSPGFNYGYTF.

V is TRBV27 and J is TRBJ2-3; possible D gene TRBD2, 6 bases. V was trimmed by 7 bases and J by 0 bases, leaving 17 bases between them. Per the germline V gene, CDR1 is MNHEY and CDR2 is SMNVEV (reference sequence). The CDR3 contains 16 residues. CDR3 region: CASTLDIAASTDTQYF. The CDR3 DNA is TGTGCCAGCACCTTAGATATAGCGGCTAGCACAGATACGCAGTATTTT.

The CDR3, as DNA: TGTGCCATCAACGCGGCGGGACAGGGGAACACTGAAGCTTTCTTT. Amino acid sequence: CAINAAGQGNTEAFF. This chain connects TRBV10-3 to TRBJ1-1; 9 bases are a match to TRBD1. Germline V gene lookup returns CDR1 ENHRY and CDR2 SYGVKD. The CDR3 loop spans 15 amino acids. Unmatched junction bases numbered 7, after V lost 7 bases and J lost 1 base.

This clone was found a few times. V and J are TRBV28 and TRBJ1-6, with 7 bases identical to TRBD1. The CDR3 is 14 residues long. V dropped 1 base and J dropped 14; count of bases not matched to a gene: 8. The V gene's germline CDR1 is MDHEN and CDR2 SYDVKM. CDR3 region: CASSLSTGQGALHF. For the CDR3, the DNA is TGTGCCAGCAGTTTATCGACGGGGCAGGGGGCCCTCCACTTT.

J is TRBJ1-2 and V is TRBV23-1; D is uncertain. TRBV23-1 is an open reading frame, and its role is uncertain. Trimming shortened V by 0 bases and J by 3 bases, and 11 bases separated the two germline ends. This CDR3 is built from 15 residues. The CDR3, as DNA: TGCGCCAGCAGTCAATCGAAGGCCTGTGACTATGGCTACACCTTC. Protein: CASSQSKACDYGYTF.

The chain couples TRBV18 to TRBJ1-3, with a possible D match to TRBD1 (5 bases). V shed 2 bases and J shed 3 bases, with 8 bases lying between them. Germline CDR1 and CDR2: KGHSH and LQKENI. The CDR3 extends over 14 amino acids. This CDR3 reads CASSPGTDGNTIYF. The CDR3 DNA follows: TGTGCCAGCTCACCAGGGACTGATGGAAACACCATATATTTT.

The V call is TRBV28, the J call TRBJ1-6; weak D call: TRBD1 (6 bases). The CDR3 runs 15 residues. Per germline, CDR1 MDHEN and CDR2 SYDVKM. V lost 3 bases and J lost 8, with 14 bases in between. The CDR3 DNA reads as TGTGCCAGCAGTTTGGGGGCCCCGGGGCATTCACCCCTCCACTTT. Its translation is CASSLGAPGHSPLHF. The full variable domain, with the rest looked up from reference TRBV28 and TRBJ1-6, is DVKVTQSSRYLVKRTGEKVFLECVQDMDHENMFWYRQDPGLGLRLIYFSYDVKMKEKGDIPEGYSVSREKKERFSLILESASTNQTSMYLCASSLGAPGHSPLHFGNGTRLTVT.

The chain uses TRBV19 and TRBJ2-3; 8 nucleotides agree with TRBD1. CDR3 length: 14 residues. The J segment lost 7 bases and the V segment lost 3 bases, leaving 6 bases of the junction unmatched. Germline-derived CDR1 and CDR2 are LNHDA and SQIVND (reference sequence). The CDR3 sequence: CASSIGQGANTQYF. In DNA, the CDR3 is TGTGCCAGTAGTATCGGCCAGGGGGCAAATACGCAGTATTTT.

This chain uses TRBV30 with TRBJ2-7; 9 bases are a match to TRBD2. Germline-derived CDR1 and CDR2 are GTSNPN and SVGIG (reference sequence). This CDR3 contains 15 residues. The V gene end was trimmed by 1 base and the J gene end by 4 bases; junction bases not matched to a gene: 8. The CDR3 is CAWSDEAGGRYEQYF. CDR3 in DNA: TGTGCCTGGAGTGATGAAGCGGGAGGTAGATACGAGCAGTACTTC.

V gene TRBV19 combines with J gene TRBJ2-1; 13 bases are shared with TRBD2. V lost 3 bases and J lost 4; bases outside the gene matches: 12. The CDR3 runs to 19 residues. CDR1 is LNHDA and CDR2 is SQIVND in the germline V gene (reference sequence). CDR3 nucleotide sequence: TGTGCCAGTAGTATGGGGGGACTAGCGGGAAGGGTGGCTTACAATGAGCAGTTCTTC. Residues: CASSMGGLAGRVAYNEQFF.

A few counts support this clone. This chain connects TRBV15 to TRBJ1-5, with 8 positions matching TRBD1. Germline V gene lookup returns CDR1 LNHNV and CDR2 YYDKDF (reference sequence). With 4 bases clipped from V and 4 bases from J, the junction kept 9 bases outside the gene matches. This CDR3 has 16 residues. CDR3 nucleotide sequence: TGTGCCACCAGCACCCACAGGGGGTGGCCAAATCAGCCCCAGCATTTT. Protein product: CATSTHRGWPNQPQHF.

The rearrangement joins TRBV6-6 to TRBJ1-2; D unresolved. Germline values: CDR1 MNHNY, CDR2 SVGAGI (reference sequence). This CDR3 comprises 10 residues. With 8 bases removed from V and 8 bases from J, the gap between germline ends came to 9 bases. The CDR3 spells CASGRGGYTF. DNA of the CDR3: TGTGCCAGCGGGCGTGGGGGCTACACCTTC.

V gene TRBV6-5 combines with J gene TRBJ1-1; the D is unclear. The germline CDR1 and CDR2 sequences are MNHEY and SVGAGI. The CDR3 sequence is 13 residues long. Trimming removed 2 bases from V and 1 base from J, with 5 bases in between. The CDR3 DNA reads TGTGCCAGCAGTTACGAGGAGAACACTGAAGCTTTCTTT. It specifies CASSYEENTEAFF.

This clone was counted a few times. The V gene is TRBV29-1, the J gene TRBJ1-2; D remains ambiguous. This CDR3 spans 9 amino acids. In germline, CDR1 is SQVTM, CDR2 ANQGSEA. The V and J ends lost 4 bases and 8 bases respectively, with 5 bases between them. For the CDR3, the DNA is TGCAGCGTTGGCTTCGGCTACACCTTC. Protein product: CSVGFGYTF.

The V call is TRBV6-1, the J call TRBJ1-4; D might be TRBD1 (6 bases). The CDR3 runs 14 residues. Germline V gives CDR1 MNHNS, CDR2 SASEGT. Trimming removed 8 bases at V and 4 bases at J, with 14 bases between. The CDR3 region is CASSSQGFNEKLFF. The CDR3 nucleotides are TGTGCCAGCTCCTCACAGGGCTTTAATGAAAAACTGTTTTTT.

This chain connects TRBV19 to TRBJ2-1, with D perhaps TRBD1 or TRBD2 (5 bases each). Trimming cost V 6 bases and J 10 bases, with 13 bases left between them. Germline CDR1 and CDR2: LNHDA and SQIVND (reference sequence). This CDR3 region has 12 residues. The CDR3 here is CASRQGVWEQFF. In nucleotides, the CDR3 is TGTGCCAGTAGGCAGGGAGTCTGGGAGCAGTTCTTC.

The chain combines TRBV7-2 with TRBJ1-2; D unclear. The germline V gene encodes CDR1 SGHTA and CDR2 FQGNSA. The length of the CDR3 is 21 residues. V was clipped by 0 bases and J by 1 base, with 27 bases between them. DNA for the CDR3: TGTGCCAGCAGCTTAGCGAGGAGGGTGGACCGCTTGAGAGGCTTTAACTATGGCTACACCTTC. Encoded protein: CASSLARRVDRLRGFNYGYTF.

The CDR3 DNA reads TGTGCCAGCAGCTCCCGGAGGGGGCCATCCTACGAGCAGTACTTC. It specifies CASSSRRGPSYEQYF. V usage is TRBV7-2 and J usage is TRBJ2-7, with TRBD1 as a possible D gene (7 bases). CDR3 length: 15 amino acids. Germline V gene data show CDR1 as SGHTA and CDR2 as FQGNSA. The V and J ends lost 4 bases and 1 base respectively, with 14 bases between them.